The clone carrying this T cell receptor beta chain was observed a handful of times. The target antigen is unknown. TCRdb itself ran the RT-PCR reads through MiXCR, one entry per CDR3 protein. Here the sample spans roughly 520,000 distinct CDR3 sequences, around 25% being singletons. This record comes from a study of response to subunit inactivated influenza vaccine. The study, taken as a whole, reports: Seasonal influenza vaccination, on each occasion, was suggested by the authors to recruit few new T cells.

This sequence was found in a man aged 50 to 59 who received an inactivated influenza vaccine. The sample in question was CD4+ T cells sorted from PBMCs, obtained more than 4 days after vaccination.

This chain's CDR3 is CASSLSGEDTQYF. CDR3 bases: TGTGCCAGCAGTTTATCGGGTGAAGATACGCAGTATTTT. V gene TRBV12-3 or TRBV12-4 combines with J gene TRBJ2-3, with D unclear. Trimming shortened V by 2 bases and J by 5 bases, and 8 bases separated the two germline ends. The CDR3 consists of 13 residues.